This is a list of T cell receptor beta chains from one sample in a study of blood T cell repertoires in COVID-19. Profiling relied on immunoSEQ multiplex PCR, and the TCRdb table lists in-frame clones only, not all of them. The table lists approximately 120,000 clones, 88% of them singletons. The sequenced sample was peripheral blood. These receptors were collected from a woman over 75 with acute or convalescent COVID-19. The CDR3 runs from the conserved cysteine through the conserved F or W. Fields, in order: CDR3 protein, CDR3 DNA, D gene, J gene, V gene, clone size. D genes are given only for firm matches. The size of a clone is reported for some rows only, either as once, few or many, or as a class for expanded clones.

CDR3aa: CASSFRTEQETQYF
CDR3nt: TGTGCCAGCAGCTTCAGGACAGAACAAGAGACCCAGTACTTC
d_gene: NA
j_gene: TRBJ2-5
v_gene: TRBV7-9
abundance: NA

CDR3aa: CASSTGTGGEKLFF
CDR3nt: TGTGCCAGTAGTACCGGGACAGGGGGAGAAAAACTGTTTTTT
d_gene: TRBD1
j_gene: TRBJ1-4
v_gene: TRBV19
abundance: NA

CDR3aa: CASRKTSGRGNTGELFF
CDR3nt: TGTGCCAGCAGAAAGACTAGCGGGAGGGGGAACACCGGGGAGCTGTTTTTT
d_gene: TRBD2
j_gene: TRBJ2-2
v_gene: TRBV27
abundance: NA

CDR3aa: CATRTSGRAYEQYF
CDR3nt: TGTGCCACCCGAACTAGCGGGCGCGCCTACGAGCAGTACTTC
d_gene: TRBD2
j_gene: TRBJ2-7
v_gene: TRBV10-3
abundance: few

CDR3aa: CASSPSRGNYEQYF
CDR3nt: TGTGCCAGCTCACCAAGCAGGGGTAATTACGAGCAGTACTTC
d_gene: NA
j_gene: TRBJ2-7
v_gene: TRBV18
abundance: NA

CDR3aa: CASSRRDGYTF
CDR3nt: TGTGCCAGCAGCCGCAGGGATGGCTACACCTTC
d_gene: NA
j_gene: TRBJ1-2
v_gene: TRBV28
abundance: NA

CDR3aa: CAIMSSYEQYF
CDR3nt: TGTGCCATCATGAGTTCCTACGAGCAGTACTTC
d_gene: NA
j_gene: TRBJ2-7
v_gene: TRBV10-3
abundance: few

CDR3aa: CASSFSKTDSPSRRYGYTF
CDR3nt: TGTGCCAGCAGTTTCTCTAAAACGGACAGTCCCTCCCGGCGCTATGGCTACACCTTC
d_gene: NA
j_gene: TRBJ1-2
v_gene: TRBV28
abundance: NA

CDR3aa: CASSPDRGYGYTF
CDR3nt: TGTGCCAGCAGCCCGGACAGGGGCTATGGCTACACCTTC
d_gene: TRBD1
j_gene: TRBJ1-2
v_gene: TRBV3-1/TRBV3-2
abundance: NA

CDR3aa: CARSLVGTGWRGEQYF
CDR3nt: TGTGCCAGAAGCTTGGTGGGCACAGGGTGGAGAGGCGAGCAGTACTTC
d_gene: NA
j_gene: TRBJ2-7
v_gene: TRBV5-3
abundance: NA

CDR3aa: CASSFPIDRRKNIQYF
CDR3nt: TGTGCCAGCAGCTTCCCCATCGACAGACGCAAAAACATTCAGTACTTC
d_gene: NA
j_gene: TRBJ2-4
v_gene: TRBV7-2
abundance: NA

CDR3aa: CASSLQGGNEQFF
CDR3nt: TGTGCCAGCAGCCTTCAGGGGGGCAATGAGCAGTTCTTC
d_gene: NA
j_gene: TRBJ2-1
v_gene: TRBV5-4
abundance: NA

CDR3aa: CASSSVYEQFF
CDR3nt: TGTGCCAGCAGCTCCGTCTATGAGCAGTTCTTC
d_gene: NA
j_gene: TRBJ2-1
v_gene: TRBV7-2
abundance: NA

CDR3aa: CASSLAVGLGSYEQYF
CDR3nt: TGTGCCAGCAGCTTAGCTGTAGGCCTAGGAAGCTACGAGCAGTACTTC
d_gene: NA
j_gene: TRBJ2-7
v_gene: TRBV7-9
abundance: few

CDR3aa: CASGATVSGANVLTF
CDR3nt: TGCGCCAGCGGTGCAACGGTGTCTGGGGCCAACGTCCTGACTTTC
d_gene: NA
j_gene: TRBJ2-6
v_gene: TRBV5-1
abundance: NA

CDR3aa: CASSLRGDRGRGQPQHF
CDR3nt: TGTGCCAGCAGCTTAAGAGGGGACAGGGGGCGAGGTCAGCCCCAGCATTTT
d_gene: TRBD1
j_gene: TRBJ1-5
v_gene: TRBV7-8
abundance: NA

CDR3aa: CASSQDPKGFYNEQFF
CDR3nt: TGTGCCAGCAGCCAAGACCCGAAGGGGTTCTACAATGAGCAGTTCTTC
d_gene: NA
j_gene: TRBJ2-1
v_gene: TRBV3-1/TRBV3-2
abundance: few

CDR3aa: CASTPTGGYYGYTF
CDR3nt: TGTGCCAGTACCCCGACAGGCGGCTACTATGGCTACACCTTC
d_gene: NA
j_gene: TRBJ1-2
v_gene: TRBV19
abundance: NA

CDR3aa: CASSQLAGVGRTQYF
CDR3nt: TGCGCCAGCAGCCAGTTAGCGGGAGTGGGGCGGACGCAGTATTTT
d_gene: TRBD2
j_gene: TRBJ2-3
v_gene: TRBV4-1
abundance: NA

CDR3aa: CASSFSGDRSEKLFF
CDR3nt: TGCGCCAGCAGCTTCTCAGGGGACCGAAGTGAAAAACTGTTTTTT
d_gene: NA
j_gene: TRBJ1-4
v_gene: TRBV5-1
abundance: NA

CDR3aa: CASSLALAGYTGELFF
CDR3nt: TGTGCCAGCAGCTTAGCACTAGCGGGGTACACCGGGGAGCTGTTTTTT
d_gene: TRBD2
j_gene: TRBJ2-2
v_gene: TRBV7-3
abundance: NA

CDR3aa: CASSPGGVGANVLTF
CDR3nt: TGTGCCAGCAGCCCCGGCGGGGTTGGGGCCAACGTCCTGACTTTC
d_gene: NA
j_gene: TRBJ2-6
v_gene: TRBV5-4
abundance: NA

CDR3aa: CASSSYPGQGGPNQPQHF
CDR3nt: TGTGCCAGCAGCTCCTACCCGGGACAGGGTGGTCCCAATCAGCCCCAGCATTTT
d_gene: TRBD1
j_gene: TRBJ1-5
v_gene: TRBV5-5
abundance: once

CDR3aa: CAWSYRTTSGNTIYF
CDR3nt: TGTGCCTGGAGTTACAGGACCACCTCTGGAAACACCATATATTTT
d_gene: NA
j_gene: TRBJ1-3
v_gene: TRBV30
abundance: NA

CDR3aa: CASSRTGQGTNTGELFF
CDR3nt: TGCGCCAGCAGCCGCACCGGACAGGGGACGAACACCGGGGAGCTGTTTTTT
d_gene: TRBD1
j_gene: TRBJ2-2
v_gene: TRBV4-1
abundance: NA

CDR3aa: CASSPGRGQGADNEQFF
CDR3nt: TGTGCCAGCAGCCCAGGCCGGGGACAGGGGGCGGACAATGAGCAGTTCTTC
d_gene: TRBD1
j_gene: TRBJ2-1
v_gene: TRBV11-3
abundance: NA

CDR3aa: CASRAQGKPQHF
CDR3nt: TGTGCCAGCAGGGCACAGGGAAAGCCCCAGCATTTT
d_gene: NA
j_gene: TRBJ1-5
v_gene: TRBV12-3/TRBV12-4
abundance: NA

CDR3aa: CASRKQPNTGELFF
CDR3nt: TGTGCCAGCAGAAAACAGCCGAACACCGGGGAGCTGTTTTTT
d_gene: NA
j_gene: TRBJ2-2
v_gene: TRBV7-3
abundance: NA